A selection of T cell receptor beta chains follows, all from one sample in a study of human T cells and chemical hapten exposure. TCRdb passed the RACE reads through MiXCR, listing each CDR3 protein once. The profile covers approximately 260,000 distinct CDR3 sequences, with about 8.1% appearing a single time and 2.3% taken by the ten largest. Sequences were derived from whole blood, sampled in connection with sensitization to the hapten diphenylcyclopropenone (DPC). The receptors shown here come from a woman aged 40 to 50 with alopecia areata. Some clones in this sample may be carry-over from other donors' samples. Both conserved end residues are part of each CDR3. A D gene is named only where the DNA matches it firmly. Rows may omit the clone size; those that give it use once, few, many or a size class.

d_call j_call v_call cdr3_length clone_size cdr3_nt cdr3_aa
. TRBJ1-2 TRBV5-6 13 many TGTGCCAGCAGCTTGTCGGACTTCTATGGCTACACCTTC CASSLSDFYGYTF
. TRBJ1-2 TRBV28 13 few TGTGCCAGCAGTTTTCGAGGGACCTATGGCTACACCTTC CASSFRGTYGYTF
. TRBJ2-3 TRBV27 15 few TGTGCCAGCAGTTTTTATTCTAGGGCCGGGGATACGCAGTATTTT CASSFYSRAGDTQYF
TRBD1 TRBJ2-5 TRBV7-7 15 few TGTGCTAGCAGCCGCGGGACAGGGGTACGAGAGACCCAGTACTTC CASSRGTGVRETQYF
TRBD1 TRBJ2-5 TRBV10-3 14 few TGTGCCATCAGTCCCTCCAGGGGGCAAGAGACCCAGTACTTC CAISPSRGQETQYF
. TRBJ1-5 TRBV12-3/TRBV12-4 12 . TGTGCCAGCAGTTCCATGGGACAGCCCCAGCATTTT CASSSMGQPQHF
. TRBJ2-7 TRBV12-3/TRBV12-4 15 . TGTGCCAGCAGACCCAACGGGCCCCAAACCTACGAGCAGTACTTC CASRPNGPQTYEQYF
TRBD1 TRBJ2-1 TRBV7-2 15 few TGTGCCAGCAGATTCTCGACAGGGGGACGGAGTGAGCAGTTCTTC CASRFSTGGRSEQFF
TRBD1 TRBJ1-6 TRBV27 15 . TGTGCCAGCGTCTTTAGGGACAGGGGTTCGCAGTCCCTCCACTTT CASVFRDRGSQSLHF
TRBD1 TRBJ2-7 TRBV7-2 15 few TGTGCCAGCAGCACCCAACAGGGGGCAGTATACGAGCAGTACTTC CASSTQQGAVYEQYF
. TRBJ2-7 TRBV12-3/TRBV12-4 14 . TGTGCCAGCAGGAGTCCAGGGGGAGGGCACGAGCAGTACTTC CASRSPGGGHEQYF
. TRBJ2-3 TRBV7-9 13 many TGTGCCAGCAGCCCCTCGGCTACAGATACGCAGTATTTT CASSPSATDTQYF
TRBD1 TRBJ1-6 TRBV7-2 15 . TGTGCCAGCAGCCCCAGACAGGGCACTAATTCACCCCTCCACTTT CASSPRQGTNSPLHF
TRBD2 TRBJ2-1 TRBV20-1 16 . TGCAGTGCAACTGGGACTAGCGGGAGGGCCTTCAATGAGCAGTTCTTC CSATGTSGRAFNEQFF
. TRBJ1-6 TRBV6-2/TRBV6-3 16 . TGTGCCAGCAGTTACTACGGCGCCTTGGAGGGGTCACCCCTCCACTTT CASSYYGALEGSPLHF
TRBD1 TRBJ2-7 TRBV11-1 15 . TGTGCCAGCAGCTTATCCCGGACAGGTACCTACGAGCAGTACTTC CASSLSRTGTYEQYF